This T cell receptor (beta chain) was sequenced during a study of OX40 agonist ivuxolimab in advanced cancers. TCRdb's table, derived via immunoSEQ multiplex PCR, lists solely in-frame clones and lacks some. The table lists about 93,000 clones, under 95% of them singletons, with roughly 2.6% in the top ten. Study-wide points: Some nonresponders likewise displayed low normalized T-cell clonal expansion.

With regard to this clone: Its antigen is as yet unknown.

This clonotype originated in an adult with an advanced solid tumor such as melanoma, head and neck, liver or kidney cancer. Sequences were derived from CD4+ or CD8+ T cells sorted from blood, sampled in a trial of the OX40 agonist ivuxolimab.

Here the CDR3 reads CASSPTLAVQETQYF. CDR3 DNA sequence: TGTGCCAGCAGCCCGACGCTAGCGGTCCAAGAGACCCAGTACTTC. The chain recombines TRBV7-2 with TRBJ2-5, with TRBD2 identical over 7 bases. The CDR3 has 15 amino acids. After removal of 5 bases from V and 1 base from J, the junction contained 7 bases not matched to a gene. Looked up from germline, CDR1 is SGHTA and CDR2 is FQGNSA.